This TCR beta chain was identified during a study of blood T cells in healthy people across ages. Trimming pared 1 base from V and 0 bases from J, leaving 13 bases between. Germline values: CDR1 LNHDA, CDR2 SQIVND (reference sequence). This CDR3 has 17 amino acids. Whole-study findings and limits: The study found more naive CD4+ cells and higher diversity in long-lived than aged donors. A conclusive naive versus antigen-experienced comparison was prevented by the unsorted PBMCs.

Worth noting for this clonotype: Its antigen is not identified.

Alongside a J-beta primer mix, a sample-barcoded 5' primer served in a second PCR lasting about 7 to 11 cycles. Each cDNA was tagged by a template-switch adaptor containing 12 random nucleotides. TCRdb passed the 5' RACE reads through MiXCR, listing each CDR3 protein once. This sample has 1.5 million to 1.8 million distinct CDR3 sequences, with around 40% found just once. The TCR was taken from a woman aged 18-29 years in good health. This chain joins TRBV19 and TRBJ1-5, with no clear D. The sample comprised blood. CDR3 residues: CASSIGTGPASNQPQHF. The DNA of the CDR3 is TGTGCCAGTAGTATAGGGACTGGACCAGCTAGCAATCAGCCCCAGCATTTT.